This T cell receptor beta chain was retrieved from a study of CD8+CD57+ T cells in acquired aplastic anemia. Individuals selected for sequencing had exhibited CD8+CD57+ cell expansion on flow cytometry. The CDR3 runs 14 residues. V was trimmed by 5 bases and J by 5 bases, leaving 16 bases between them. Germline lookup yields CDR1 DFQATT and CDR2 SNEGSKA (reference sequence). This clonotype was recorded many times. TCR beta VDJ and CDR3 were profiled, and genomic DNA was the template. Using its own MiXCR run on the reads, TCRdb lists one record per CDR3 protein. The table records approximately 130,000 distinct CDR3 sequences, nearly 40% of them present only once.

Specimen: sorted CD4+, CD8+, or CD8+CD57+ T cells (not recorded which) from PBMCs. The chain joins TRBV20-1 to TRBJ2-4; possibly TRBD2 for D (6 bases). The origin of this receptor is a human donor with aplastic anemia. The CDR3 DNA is TGCAGTGCTCTTCCCTGGGGAGGTCAAAACATTCAGTACTTC. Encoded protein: CSALPWGGQNIQYF.